This TCR beta chain was observed in a study of T cell changes during pregnancy in multiple sclerosis. Produced via immunoSEQ multiplex PCR; TCRdb's table is partial and in-frame only. The sample has almost 35,000 clones, 90% seen once. The CDR3 covers 19 residues. The V segment lost 3 bases and the J segment 2 bases; nucleotides outside the gene matches: 15. Germline loops: CDR1 SGHDN, CDR2 FVKESK. The receptor comes from a female donor with multiple sclerosis, enrolled in a pregnancy study. The gene calls are TRBV14 and TRBJ2-7, with TRBD2 matching over 11 bases. The starting material was CD8+ T cells from peripheral blood mononuclear cells, obtained before pregnancy. The DNA for the CDR3 is TGTGCCAGCAGCCATCCCGGGACTAGCGGAACTCGACCTCCCTACGAGCAGTACTTC. This sequence encodes CASSHPGTSGTRPPYEQYF.